These 2 T cell receptor beta chains were all obtained from the same sample, sequenced in a study of blood T cell repertoires in COVID-19. Sequencing used immunoSEQ multiplex PCR; TCRdb keeps in-frame clones, though not all of them. Seen here are 60,000 or so clones, about 83% observed once, and the top ten hold about 25%. Specimen: peripheral blood. These receptors all stem from a human donor in a cohort sampled during active COVID-19.

CDR3 loop: CASSSLNEQFF. The CDR3 nucleotides read TGTGCCAGCAGTTCACTCAATGAGCAGTTCTTC. The chain has TRBV27 and TRBJ2-1; no definite D call. The V end was cut by 4 bases, the J end by 6 bases, with 4 bases between. Germline V gene sequence: CDR1 MNHEY, CDR2 SMNVEV (reference sequence). CDR3 size: 11 residues.

V and J are TRBV7-9 and TRBJ2-3; 7 bases are a match to TRBD1. With 5 bases clipped from V and 1 base from J, the junction kept 6 bases outside the gene matches. The CDR3 has 15 amino acids. The germline V gene encodes CDR1 SEHNR and CDR2 FQNEAQ (reference sequence). CDR3 amino acids: CASSKAGQGTDTQYF. CDR3 sequence (DNA): TGTGCCAGCAGCAAAGCAGGACAGGGCACAGATACGCAGTATTTT.